This T cell receptor beta chain emerged from a study of blood T cell repertoires in COVID-19. Study context: PBMCs, B-cell-depleted T cells, or T cells were the source of the cDNA or gDNA that made up the material.

In the original workflow: For nucleated cells, counts were estimated from reference gene primer amplification. Profiling relied on immunoSEQ multiplex PCR, and the TCRdb table lists in-frame clones only, not all of them. From that table come the V and J calls and clone size; the DNA was used to work out D and trimming. Of under 200,000 clones listed, more than 75% are singletons. Followed over time, Seattle patients had been enrolled while infection was active. The CDR3 has 16 amino acids. Deletions cut 3 bases from V and 0 bases from J, with 13 bases between. Germline loops: CDR1 KGHDR, CDR2 SFDVKD. This sequence originates from a man aged 60-69 years with COVID-19, enrolled during active disease. V and J are TRBV24-1 and TRBJ1-2; no definite D call. What was sequenced was peripheral blood. CDR3 protein: CATSDPASGANYGYTF. The CDR3 DNA reads as TGTGCCACCAGTGATCCTGCCAGCGGAGCTAACTATGGCTACACCTTC.